Following are 7 T cell receptor beta chains from one sample sequenced in a study of T cells in Graves' hyperthyroidism and ophthalmopathy. TCR beta CDR3 regions were amplified from RNA transcripts. The HTBI primer set served for first-round RT-PCR of the TCR CDR3. TCRdb reprocessed the multiplex PCR reads with MiXCR, giving one entry per CDR3 protein. Of fewer than 500,000 distinct CDR3 sequences detected, less than 15% appear once; the ten largest clones hold around 21%. Sequencing used blood. These receptor sequences come from a man between 25 and 39 years old with Graves' hyperthyroidism that later progressed to Graves' ophthalmopathy.

This clonotype was recorded at least ten times. The chain combines TRBV12-3 or TRBV12-4 with TRBJ1-1; D possibly corresponds to TRBD1 (5 bases). The length of the CDR3 is 12 residues. V lost 3 bases and J lost 6, with 8 bases in between. Written as DNA, the CDR3 is TGTGCCAGCAGTTTTTGGGGACCTGAAGCTTTCTTT. Translating it yields CASSFWGPEAFF.

This chain links TRBV29-1 with TRBJ2-3; possibly TRBD1 for D (5 bases). The germline V gene has CDR1 SQVTM and CDR2 ANQGSEA. The CDR3 covers 13 residues. Trimming took 3 bases from V and 3 from J, leaving 10 bases between them. CDR3 region: CSVDRARTDTQYF. CDR3 DNA sequence: TGCAGCGTTGACAGGGCTCGAACAGATACGCAGTATTTT.

This clonotype was found many times. The gene calls are TRBV12-3 or TRBV12-4 and TRBJ1-6, with D unclear. This CDR3 has 14 amino acids. Trimming stripped 3 bases from V and 7 bases from J, with 10 bases between. The CDR3 is CASSFGQTNSPLHF. CDR3 in DNA: TGTGCCAGCAGTTTTGGTCAGACAAATTCACCCCTCCACTTT.

This clonotype was detected many times. This rearrangement joins TRBV12-3 or TRBV12-4 to TRBJ1-3; TRBD1 agrees at 9 bases. V trimming: 3 bases; J trimming: 9 bases; junction bases outside the gene matches: 6. This CDR3 region has 14 residues. CDR3 DNA sequence: TGTGCCAGCAGTTTTTTGGACAGGGGCGGCACCATATATTTT. Its translation is CASSFLDRGGTIYF.

This clonotype has just a few counts. This chain uses TRBV12-5 with TRBJ1-5; perhaps TRBD1 as D (5 bases). V gave up 2 bases and J gave up 3 bases, with 17 bases separating them. Germline V gene sequence: CDR1 LGHNT, CDR2 FRNRAP. The CDR3 contains 17 residues. The CDR3 nucleotides read TGTGCTAGTGGTTTGATCTCCGTTGGGGGTCACAATCAGCCCCAGCATTTT. It specifies CASGLISVGGHNQPQHF.

In its sample, this clonotype was seen many times. The rearrangement uses TRBV27 and TRBJ2-1; TRBD2 matches at 15 bases. V lost 3 bases, J lost 4 bases, and 10 bases stayed unmatched. The germline V gene encodes CDR1 MNHEY and CDR2 SMNVEV (reference sequence). The CDR3 has 19 residues. The CDR3 spells CASSFLGLAGGVFYNEQFF. In DNA, the CDR3 is TGTGCCAGCAGTTTCCTCGGACTAGCGGGGGGGGTTTTTTACAATGAGCAGTTCTTC.

Many counts were recorded for this clonotype. CDR3 nucleotides: TGTGCCAGCAGCTTAGAAAACTATGGCTACACCTTC. Amino acid sequence: CASSLENYGYTF. The rearrangement links TRBV7-9 to TRBJ1-2; D unclear. CDR3 size: 12 residues. The ends were cut back, 1 base at V and 2 bases at J, with 2 bases in the middle. Looked up from germline, CDR1 is SEHNR and CDR2 is FQNEAQ (reference sequence).